Presented here are 25 T cell receptor beta chains from one specimen sequenced in a study of T cell responses to AZD1222 COVID-19 vaccine (dated by TCRdb to the early 2020s). The meaning of the sample's time point label: baseline before first vaccination. Library preparation employed the immunoSEQ multiplex PCR assay. The source is immuneACCESS, and TCRdb retained only in-frame sequences with V and J called. Part of the clones is not carried over; for the studies checked, unresolved V genes explain less than half of this, and the remainder is unexplained. This sample comprises some 61,000 clones, less than 90% of them detected only once. The top ten hold around 16% of the sample. Sequencing was performed on peripheral blood, taken on day 0 of AZD1222 vaccination. These receptors originate from an adult in good health.

The rearrangement joins TRBV5-1 to TRBJ1-4; D is perhaps TRBD1 (5 bases). Looked up from germline, CDR1 is SGHRS and CDR2 is YFSETQ. V dropped 0 bases and J dropped 0 bases, with 9 bases sitting between them. The CDR3 contains 16 residues. DNA for the CDR3: TGCGCCAGCAGCTTGGGGGACGTTGCAACTAATGAAAAACTGTTTTTT. Amino acid sequence: CASSLGDVATNEKLFF.

The chain combines TRBV2 with TRBJ1-3; D is uncertain. Between the trimmed V and J ends, which lost 8 bases and 7 bases, there was a span of 9 bases. Germline V gene data show CDR1 as SNHLY and CDR2 as FYNNEI. This CDR3 has 11 residues. The CDR3 DNA follows: TGTGCCAGCGGGTTGGCGAACACCATATATTTT. Its protein product is CASGLANTIYF.

This clone was picked up one time. The junction departs from the called germline gene at one end, perhaps through a read error. V gene TRBV6-5 combines with J gene TRBJ2-7; 9 bases are shared with TRBD2. In germline, CDR1 is MNHEY, CDR2 SVGAGI. The CDR3 is 11 residues long. This chain's CDR3 is CASSGLATMHF. The CDR3 DNA reads TGTGCCAGCAGCGGACTAGCGACGATGCACTTC.

The chain has TRBV6-2 or TRBV6-3 and TRBJ2-7; no definite D call. Germline CDR1 MNHEY, CDR2 SVGEGT. This CDR3 spans 14 amino acids. Trimming left V 5 bases short and J 0 bases short, with 11 bases between. This CDR3 reads CASSLVISSYEQYF. CDR3 nucleotide sequence: TGTGCCAGCAGTCTAGTTATCAGCTCCTACGAGCAGTACTTC.

The chain joins TRBV7-8 to TRBJ1-5, with D unclear. The CDR3 length is 12 residues. CDR1 SGHVS and CDR2 FQNEAQ come from the germline V gene. V lost 5 bases and J 3 bases, leaving 5 bases between the germline ends. In DNA, the CDR3 is TGTGCCAGCAGCCGACCCAATCAGCCCCAGCATTTT. Translated, it gives CASSRPNQPQHF.

This clone was seen only once. The chain recombines TRBV3-1 (or the pseudogene TRBV3-2) with TRBJ1-2; no reliable D call. The CDR3 covers 14 residues. The V and J ends lost 4 bases and 3 bases respectively, with 12 bases between them. CDR1 and CDR2 (germline): LGHDT, YNNKEL (reference sequence). The CDR3 is CASSPGVGDYGYTF. The CDR3 nucleotides read TGTGCCAGCAGCCCGGGAGTTGGAGACTATGGCTACACCTTC.

This clone was recorded once. The chain uses TRBV12-5 and TRBJ2-1, with D tentatively TRBD1 (5 bases). The CDR3 runs 15 residues. Trimming shortened V by 4 bases and J by 6 bases, and 16 bases separated the two germline ends. Germline CDR1 reads LGHNT; CDR2 reads FRNRAP. This chain's CDR3 is CASGSVPQGINEQFF. As DNA, the CDR3 is TGTGCTAGTGGTTCTGTACCGCAGGGCATCAATGAGCAGTTCTTC. Based on the CDR3 plus reference TRBV12-5 and TRBJ2-1, the full variable domain is DARVTQTPRHKVTEMGQEVTMRCQPILGHNTVFWYRQTMMQGLELLAYFRNRAPLDDSGMPKDRFSAEMPDATLATLKIQPSEPRDSAVYFCASGSVPQGINEQFFGPGTRLTVL.

The chain couples TRBV20-1 to TRBJ1-6, with D possibly being TRBD1 (5 bases). Trimming took 3 bases from V and 9 from J, leaving 12 bases between them. The CDR3 totals 13 residues. CDR1 and CDR2 from the germline V gene are DFQATT and SNEGSKA (reference sequence). The CDR3 reads CSASIQGGSPLHF. The DNA for the CDR3 is TGCAGTGCTAGTATCCAGGGAGGTTCACCCCTCCACTTT.

This sequence joins TRBV9 and TRBJ1-3; D is ambiguous. Germline CDR1 reads SGDLS; CDR2 reads YYNGEE. CDR3 size: 16 residues. Trimming cost V 4 bases and J 0 bases, with 14 bases left between them. The CDR3, as DNA: TGTGCCAGCAGCAACCCCGGGAGGGTCTCTGGAAACACCATATATTTT. Translating gives CASSNPGRVSGNTIYF.

The chain is built from TRBV15 and TRBJ1-6; maybe TRBD1 (6 bases). This CDR3 is built from 17 residues. Germline V gene lookup returns CDR1 LNHNV and CDR2 YYDKDF (reference sequence). V lost 1 base and J 0 bases, leaving 10 bases between the germline ends. CDR3 sequence (DNA): TGTGCCACCAGCAGAGGGAGGGGGAGCTCCTATAATTCACCCCTCCACTTT. This sequence encodes CATSRGRGSSYNSPLHF.

CDR3 nucleotide sequence: TGTGCCAGCAGCCGATACAGGGAGAGTACAGATACGCAGTATTTT. Translation gives CASSRYRESTDTQYF. V and J are TRBV3-1 (or the pseudogene TRBV3-2) and TRBJ2-3; maybe TRBD1 (6 bases). The CDR3 contains 15 residues. V was shortened by 4 bases and J by 3 bases, with 14 bases between the two germline ends. Germline-derived CDR1 and CDR2 are LGHDT and YNNKEL (reference sequence).

This sequence joins TRBV15 and TRBJ2-7, with TRBD1 matching over 10 bases. The germline gives CDR1 LNHNV, CDR2 YYDKDF (reference sequence). J gave up 5 bases and V 3 bases, and 4 bases lay outside the gene matches. CDR3 length: 14 residues. The CDR3 protein is CATSRAGTGDEQYF. The CDR3 nucleotides read TGTGCCACCAGCAGGGCCGGGACAGGGGACGAGCAGTACTTC.

The rearrangement joins TRBV7-9 to TRBJ1-6; D is uncertain. Trimming removed 2 bases from V and 6 bases from J, with 11 bases in between. The CDR3 is made up of 15 amino acids. Looked up from germline, CDR1 is SEHNR and CDR2 is FQNEAQ (reference sequence). CDR3 region: CASSLSTPGNSPLHF. The DNA of the CDR3 is TGTGCCAGCAGCTTATCCACCCCCGGTAATTCACCCCTCCACTTT.

V gene TRBV2 combines with J gene TRBJ2-2, with 8 bases identical to TRBD1. V was clipped by 2 bases and J by 4 bases; unmatched bases: 3. CDR1 is SNHLY and CDR2 is FYNNEI in the germline V gene. The CDR3 length is 15 residues. Here the CDR3 DNA reads TGTGCCAGCAGTGAAAGGGGACAGGTCACCGGGGAGCTGTTTTTT. Encoded protein: CASSERGQVTGELFF.

The V and J genes are TRBV13 and TRBJ1-5; D remains unclear. In germline, CDR1 is PRHDT, CDR2 FYEKMQ (reference sequence). The CDR3 consists of 14 residues. Trimming removed 9 bases at V and 0 bases at J, with 12 bases between. The CDR3 sequence: CASNRFHSNQPQHF. CDR3 coding DNA: TGTGCCAGTAACAGATTCCATAGCAATCAGCCCCAGCATTTT. Looking up the rest from reference TRBV13 and TRBJ1-5 gives the full variable domain: AAGVIQSPRHLIKEKRETATLKCYPIPRHDTVYWYQQGPGQDPQFLISFYEKMQSDKGSIPDRFSAQQFSDYHSELNMSSLELGDSALYFCASNRFHSNQPQHFGDGTRLSIL.

The chain carries TRBV11-2 and TRBJ2-5, with 7 positions matching TRBD1. Germline-derived CDR1 and CDR2 are SGHAT and FQNNGV. Unmatched junction bases numbered 11, after V lost 2 bases and J lost 5 bases. This CDR3 comprises 16 residues. This CDR3 reads CASSLSRAGGVETQYF. Written as DNA, the CDR3 is TGTGCCAGCAGCTTAAGTAGGGCAGGGGGTGTGGAGACCCAGTACTTC.

The gene calls are TRBV4-2 and TRBJ2-7; D uncertain. The CDR3 consists of 14 residues. Germline V gene data show CDR1 as LGHNA and CDR2 as YNFKEQ. V lost 1 base and J 6 bases, leaving 13 bases between the germline ends. The DNA for the CDR3 is TGTGCCAGCAGCCAAGGTTTGTACGGCGGCGAGCAGTACTTC. It encodes CASSQGLYGGEQYF.

This chain uses TRBV6-6 with TRBJ1-5; D possibly corresponds to TRBD1 (5 bases). V was clipped by 6 bases and J by 0 bases, with 6 bases between them. The germline gives CDR1 MNHNY, CDR2 SVGAGI (reference sequence). The CDR3 loop spans 13 amino acids. The CDR3 DNA sequence: TGTGCCAGCAGACAGGATAGCAATCAGCCCCAGCATTTT. It yields the protein CASRQDSNQPQHF.

The rearrangement uses TRBV27 and TRBJ1-6; the D is unclear. The germline gives CDR1 MNHEY, CDR2 SMNVEV (reference sequence). CDR3 length equals 18 residues. The V gene lost 4 bases and the J gene lost 0 bases, with 16 bases spanning the gap. For the CDR3, the DNA is TGTGCCAGCAGTTCATCTTCGATCAGGAGCTCCTATAATTCACCCCTCCACTTT. Translating gives CASSSSSIRSSYNSPLHF.

The DNA of the CDR3 is TGTGCCAGCAGCCCCCGGGGCGCCACTGAAGCTTTCTTT. Protein sequence: CASSPRGATEAFF. J is TRBJ1-1 and V is TRBV12-3 or TRBV12-4, with D tentatively TRBD1 (5 bases). Trimming stripped 6 bases from V and 4 bases from J, with 12 bases between. This CDR3 spans 13 amino acids.

The V call is TRBV7-8, the J call TRBJ1-1, with D tentatively TRBD1 (6 bases). Germline lookup yields CDR1 SGHVS and CDR2 FQNEAQ. This CDR3 spans 14 amino acids. The V end lost 5 bases, the J end lost 1 base, and 11 bases lay between the germline ends. CDR3 in amino acids: CASSRTVKNTEAFF. CDR3 bases: TGTGCCAGCAGCCGGACAGTGAAGAACACTGAAGCTTTCTTT.

The rearrangement uses TRBV5-4 and TRBJ1-2; 12 bases are a match to TRBD1. V lost 2 bases to trimming and J lost 5 bases; unmatched junction nucleotides: 4. From germline, CDR1 is SGHNT and CDR2 YYREEE (reference sequence). This CDR3 has 15 residues. CDR3 in DNA: TGTGCCAGCAGCTTACCGGGACAGGGGGCGTATGGCTACACCTTC. Amino acids: CASSLPGQGAYGYTF.

J is TRBJ1-6 and V is TRBV9, with a tentative D call TRBD1 (5 bases). The CDR3 consists of 14 residues. V was cut by 0 bases and J by 8 bases, with 9 bases left in between. From germline, CDR1 is SGDLS and CDR2 YYNGEE. The CDR3 bases are TGTGCCAGCAGCGTAGCAGGGCTGGATTCACCCCTCCACTTT. Residues: CASSVAGLDSPLHF.

Here the CDR3 DNA reads TGTGCCAGCAGTGTCAGGTCCTGGGAAAAACTGTTTTTT. Translating gives CASSVRSWEKLFF. The V and J genes are TRBV28 and TRBJ1-4; D remains ambiguous. V lost 5 bases and J 8 bases, leaving 12 bases between the germline ends. The CDR3 contains 13 residues. The germline CDR1 and CDR2 sequences are MDHEN and SYDVKM.

This chain connects TRBV2 to TRBJ1-6, with D possibly being TRBD1 (5 bases). The V end lost 6 bases, the J end lost 9 bases, and 21 bases lay between the germline ends. This CDR3 region has 16 residues. Germline V gene lookup returns CDR1 SNHLY and CDR2 FYNNEI. In DNA form, the CDR3 reads TGTGCCAGCAGCCTGGGCAGGGTAAGGGGACCTTCACCCCTCCACTTT. Translation: CASSLGRVRGPSPLHF.